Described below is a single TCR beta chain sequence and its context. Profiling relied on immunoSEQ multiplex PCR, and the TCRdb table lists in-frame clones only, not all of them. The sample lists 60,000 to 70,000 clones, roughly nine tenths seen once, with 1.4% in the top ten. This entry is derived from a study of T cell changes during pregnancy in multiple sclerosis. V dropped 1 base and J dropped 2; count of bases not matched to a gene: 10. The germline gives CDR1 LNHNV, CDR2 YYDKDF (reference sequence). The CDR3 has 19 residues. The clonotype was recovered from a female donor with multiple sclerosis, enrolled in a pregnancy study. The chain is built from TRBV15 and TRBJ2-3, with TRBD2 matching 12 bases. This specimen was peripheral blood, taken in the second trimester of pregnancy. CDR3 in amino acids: CATSRVVLAGGINTDTQYF. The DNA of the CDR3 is TGTGCCACCAGCAGAGTAGTGCTAGCGGGAGGGATCAACACAGATACGCAGTATTTT.